The 22 T cell receptor beta chains given below trace back to one sample, sequenced in a study of blood T cell repertoires in COVID-19. Sequenced by immunoSEQ multiplex PCR; TCRdb stores in-frame clones only, minus some. The sample lists approximately 150,000 clones, more than 65% seen once, with approximately 5.6% in the top ten. The sample taken for sequencing was PBMCs or T cells enriched from blood (not recorded which). The receptors come from a woman in her thirties or forties with acute COVID-19.

The chain employs TRBV11-3 and TRBJ2-3; a weak D match, TRBD2 (5 bases). CDR1 and CDR2 (germline): SGHNT, YENEEA. V gave up 5 bases and J gave up 6 bases, with 18 bases separating them. CDR3 size: 15 residues. The CDR3 protein is CASSTTPTRRDTQYF. DNA for the CDR3: TGTGCCAGCAGCACTACCCCCACTAGACGGGATACGCAGTATTTT. Using reference TRBV11-3 and TRBJ2-3 for the parts outside the CDR3, the full variable domain is EAGVVQSPRYKIIEKKQPVAFWCNPISGHNTLYWYLQNLGQGPELLIRYENEEAVDDSQLPKDRFSAERLKGVDSTLKIQPAELGDSAVYLCASSTTPTRRDTQYFGPGTRLTVL.

DNA of the CDR3: TGTGCCAGCAGAAGCCAGGGGAGCTCCTACGAGCAGTACTTC. Amino acids: CASRSQGSSYEQYF. The chain employs TRBV6-5 and TRBJ2-7, with a possible D match to TRBD1 (6 bases). Germline V gene lookup returns CDR1 MNHEY and CDR2 SVGAGI. CDR3 length: 14 amino acids. V was trimmed by 6 bases and J by 0 bases, leaving 12 bases between them.

Comment on this clone: Other nucleotide sequences from this sample produce the same CDR3. The genes are TRBV27 and TRBJ1-5; 8 bases map to TRBD1. The V and J ends lost 2 bases and 9 bases, in that order; junction bases with no gene match: 6. There are 14 residues in the CDR3. Germline CDR1 is MNHEY and CDR2 is SMNVEV (reference sequence). Here the CDR3 DNA reads TGTGCCAGCAGTTTACAGGGGGCCGGGTGGCCCCAGCATTTT. The encoded protein is CASSLQGAGWPQHF.

The chain employs TRBV10-3 and TRBJ1-3; D remains ambiguous. Trimming cost V 8 bases and J 4 bases, with 6 bases left between them. This CDR3 spans 11 amino acids. Germline lookup yields CDR1 ENHRY and CDR2 SYGVKD. DNA for the CDR3: TGTGCCATCGGGAGAGGAAACACCATATATTTT. It codes for CAIGRGNTIYF.

In nucleotides, the CDR3 is TGCGCCAGCCGCTCAGGTGAGGGTCGAACTGAAGCTTTCTTT. Protein product: CASRSGEGRTEAFF. The rearrangement links TRBV5-1 to TRBJ1-1; D gene uncertain. This CDR3 contains 14 residues. Trimming took 7 bases from V and 5 from J, leaving 18 bases between them. Germline V CDR1 and CDR2: SGHRS, YFSETQ.

This rearrangement joins TRBV3-1 (or the pseudogene TRBV3-2) to TRBJ2-3; tentatively, D is TRBD2 (5 bases). The V and J ends lost 4 bases and 1 base respectively, with 12 bases between them. Germline values: CDR1 LGHDT, CDR2 YNNKEL (reference sequence). The CDR3 sequence is 15 residues long. This CDR3 is CASSRRVVGTDTQYF. CDR3 DNA sequence: TGTGCCAGCAGCCGGCGGGTCGTGGGCACAGATACGCAGTATTTT.

This clone showed up just once. This rearrangement joins TRBV7-9 to TRBJ2-7, with 11 bases matching TRBD2. V shed 0 bases and J 4 bases; nucleotides not matched to a gene: 2. This CDR3 is built from 15 residues. Germline V gene data show CDR1 as SEHNR and CDR2 as FQNEAQ (reference sequence). The CDR3 region is CASSLALAGGYEQYF. The CDR3 DNA reads as TGTGCCAGCAGCTTAGCTCTAGCGGGAGGTTACGAGCAGTACTTC.

This clone has more than one count but fewer than ten. This chain connects TRBV2 to TRBJ2-1; 11 bases map to TRBD2. V lost 5 bases and J lost 2; bases outside the gene matches: 11. The CDR3 consists of 18 residues. Germline V CDR1 and CDR2: SNHLY, FYNNEI. DNA of the CDR3: TGTGCCAGCAGTCAACCCACGACACTAGCGGGAGCCTACAATGAGCAGTTCTTC. Amino acids: CASSQPTTLAGAYNEQFF.

The gene calls are TRBV19 and TRBJ1-5; 7 bases match TRBD1. The J segment lost 4 bases and the V segment lost 0 bases, leaving 12 bases of the junction unmatched. The germline V gene encodes CDR1 LNHDA and CDR2 SQIVND (reference sequence). CDR3 length: 18 amino acids. The CDR3, as DNA: TGTGCCAGTAGTATAGATCTCCGTCTAGGACAGGTAAATCAGCCCCAGCATTTT. It specifies CASSIDLRLGQVNQPQHF. The full variable domain, completed using reference TRBV19 and TRBJ1-5, is DGGITQSPKYLFRKEGQNVTLSCEQNLNHDAMYWYRQDPGQGLRLIYYSQIVNDFQKGDIAEGYSVSREKKESFPLTVTSAQKNPTAFYLCASSIDLRLGQVNQPQHFGDGTRLSIL.

This clone came up once. The chain uses TRBV7-6 and TRBJ2-7; 8 bases match TRBD1. Germline trimming cut 5 bases from V and 5 bases from J; bases unmatched to any gene: 5. The CDR3 spans 13 residues. Germline V gene sequence: CDR1 SGHVS, CDR2 FNYEAQ. The CDR3 DNA reads TGTGCCAGCAGCCCGGACAGGGCCCACGAGCAGTACTTC. Translated: CASSPDRAHEQYF.

In the case of this clone: Other DNA variants within this sample encode the same CDR3. The chain couples TRBV11-3 to TRBJ2-1; 10 bases map to TRBD2. Germline V CDR1 and CDR2: SGHNT, YENEEA. Trimming removed 2 bases from V and 4 bases from J; junction bases left unmatched: 2. The CDR3 covers 15 residues. CDR3 loop: CASSLLAGGYNEQFF. In DNA form, the CDR3 reads TGTGCCAGCAGCTTATTAGCGGGAGGATACAATGAGCAGTTCTTC.

The CDR3 is CASSIPGVYEQYF. In DNA, the CDR3 is TGTGCCAGTAGTATTCCAGGGGTATACGAGCAGTACTTC. The V gene is TRBV19, the J gene TRBJ2-7, with D possibly being TRBD1 (6 bases). There are 13 residues in the CDR3. The germline gives CDR1 LNHDA, CDR2 SQIVND (reference sequence). V lost 3 bases to trimming and J lost 4 bases, with 10 bases between them.

This rearrangement joins TRBV5-8 to TRBJ2-5, with 8 bases that match TRBD2. This CDR3 contains 15 residues. In germline, CDR1 is SGHTS, CDR2 YDEGEE. J gave up 2 bases and V 8 bases, and 11 bases lay outside the gene matches. The DNA for the CDR3 is TGTGCCAGTTCCCGCAGCGGGAGAGCACAAGAGACCCAGTACTTC. Its protein is CASSRSGRAQETQYF.

This sequence joins TRBV9 and TRBJ2-3, with TRBD2 matching over 12 bases. Per germline, CDR1 SGDLS and CDR2 YYNGEE. The CDR3 runs 17 residues. The junction had 9 bases not matched to a gene; V was cut back by 2 bases and J by 5 bases. In DNA, the CDR3 is TGTGCCAGCAGCGTCGGGACTAGCGGGCTGAGGGTAGATACGCAGTATTTT. Encoded protein: CASSVGTSGLRVDTQYF.

This chain connects TRBV24-1 to TRBJ1-3; no reliable D call. The CDR3 contains 15 residues. Trimming left V 3 bases short and J 0 bases short, with 8 bases between. Germline V CDR1 and CDR2: KGHDR, SFDVKD. The CDR3 is CATSDGRSSGNTIYF. The CDR3 DNA reads TGTGCCACCAGTGATGGCCGCAGCTCTGGAAACACCATATATTTT.

The V gene is TRBV11-1, the J gene TRBJ2-1, with TRBD2 matching over 11 bases. Trimming took 5 bases from V and 14 from J; bases not matched to a gene: 11. The CDR3 has 14 amino acids. CDR1 is SGHAT, CDR2 FQDESV, per germline (reference sequence). The CDR3 sequence: CASSRTGTSGWEFF. For the CDR3, the DNA is TGTGCCAGCAGCCGGACCGGGACTAGCGGTTGGGAGTTCTTC.

This sequence joins TRBV5-1 and TRBJ2-7; D is perhaps TRBD1 (6 bases). Germline CDR1 reads SGHRS; CDR2 reads YFSETQ. CDR3 length: 13 amino acids. V was pared by 3 bases and J by 1 base, with 8 bases between. In DNA form, the CDR3 reads TGCGCCAGCAGCTACAGGGAATCCTACGAGCAGTACTTC. This encodes CASSYRESYEQYF.

The chain joins TRBV6-1 to TRBJ2-1, with D possibly matching TRBD1 (5 bases). From germline, CDR1 is MNHNS and CDR2 SASEGT. CDR3 size: 14 residues. Trimming removed 0 bases from V and 10 bases from J, with 13 bases in between. DNA of the CDR3: TGTGCCAGCAGTGAAGCGAGCAGGGCACGCGAGCAGTTCTTC. This encodes CASSEASRAREQFF.

The chain employs TRBV29-1 and TRBJ1-1, with unresolved D. The CDR3 has 13 residues. Germline CDR1 reads SQVTM; CDR2 reads ANQGSEA. The V end was cut by 6 bases, the J end by 1 base, with 12 bases between. CDR3 protein: CSVSRQRNTEAFF. CDR3 sequence (DNA): TGCAGCGTCTCTCGACAAAGGAACACTGAAGCTTTCTTT.

V is TRBV7-8 and J is TRBJ1-2; D is perhaps TRBD1 (5 bases). Per germline, CDR1 SGHVS and CDR2 FQNEAQ. This CDR3 region has 13 residues. The ends were cut back, 8 bases at V and 3 bases at J, with 13 bases in the middle. This CDR3 reads CASGAGGDYGYTF. The CDR3 DNA sequence: TGTGCCAGCGGCGCGGGGGGGGACTATGGCTACACCTTC.

This chain uses TRBV30 with TRBJ2-2; TRBD2 is a possible D gene (6 bases). The CDR3 consists of 16 residues. Between the trimmed V and J ends, which lost 3 bases and 3 bases, there was a span of 17 bases. CDR1 GTSNPN and CDR2 SVGIG come from the germline V gene (reference sequence). The CDR3 nucleotides read TGTGCCTGGAGCGGGTGGAGCGGGCGCGACACCGGGGAGCTGTTTTTT. It specifies CAWSGWSGRDTGELFF.

V is TRBV5-4 and J is TRBJ1-3; D is unclear. This CDR3 is built from 13 residues. The V gene's germline CDR1 is SGHNT and CDR2 YYREEE (reference sequence). V lost 2 bases and J 1 base, leaving 4 bases between the germline ends. CDR3 amino acids: CASSFPSGNTIYF. DNA for the CDR3: TGTGCCAGCAGCTTCCCTTCTGGAAACACCATATATTTT.